This T cell receptor beta chain was profiled in a study of blood T cell repertoires in COVID-19. At the level of the study: Acute-phase and convalescent COVID-19 samples originated in the United States, Italy and Spain.

The data were produced by immunoSEQ multiplex PCR, yet TCRdb's version contains in-frame clones alone and is incomplete. The sample consists of 80,000 or so clones, roughly 81% of them appearing once. Germline V gives CDR1 GTSNPN, CDR2 SVGIG (reference sequence). This CDR3 is built from 15 residues. The V and J ends lost 3 bases and 3 bases, in that order; junction bases with no gene match: 8. Patients at the Seattle site were enrolled during active infection and followed longitudinally. Sequenced input: peripheral blood. The receptor was isolated from a man aged 55-75 years with COVID-19, enrolled during active disease. This chain uses TRBV30 with TRBJ1-3; 7 bases map to TRBD1. The DNA for the CDR3 is TGTGCCTGGAGCAGAGTTACAGGGGTTGGAAACACCATATATTTT. Translated: CAWSRVTGVGNTIYF.